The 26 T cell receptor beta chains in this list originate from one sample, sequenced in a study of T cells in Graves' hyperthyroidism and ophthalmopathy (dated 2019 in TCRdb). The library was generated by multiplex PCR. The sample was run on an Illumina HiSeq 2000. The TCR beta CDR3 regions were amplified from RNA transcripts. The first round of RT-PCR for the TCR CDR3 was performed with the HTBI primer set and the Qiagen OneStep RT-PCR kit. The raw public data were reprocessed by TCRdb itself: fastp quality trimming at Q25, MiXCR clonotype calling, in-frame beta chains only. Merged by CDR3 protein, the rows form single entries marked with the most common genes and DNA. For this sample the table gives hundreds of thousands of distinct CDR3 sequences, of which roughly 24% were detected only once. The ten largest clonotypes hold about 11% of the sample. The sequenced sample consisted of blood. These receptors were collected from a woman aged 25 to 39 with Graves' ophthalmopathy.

This CDR3 reads CASSWTSGGDSKTQYF. As DNA, the CDR3 is TGCGCCAGCAGCTGGACTAGCGGGGGGGATTCGAAGACCCAGTACTTC. The chain employs TRBV5-1 and TRBJ2-5; 15 nucleotides align to TRBD2. Unmatched junction bases numbered 6, after V lost 3 bases and J lost 6 bases. The CDR3 runs 16 residues. From germline, CDR1 is SGHRS and CDR2 YFSETQ. Supplemented by reference TRBV5-1 and TRBJ2-5, the full variable domain reads KAGVTQTPRYLIKTRGQQVTLSCSPISGHRSVSWYQQTPGQGLQFLFEYFSETQRNKGNFPGRFSGRQFSNSRSEMNVSTLELGDSALYLCASSWTSGGDSKTQYFGPGTRLLVL.

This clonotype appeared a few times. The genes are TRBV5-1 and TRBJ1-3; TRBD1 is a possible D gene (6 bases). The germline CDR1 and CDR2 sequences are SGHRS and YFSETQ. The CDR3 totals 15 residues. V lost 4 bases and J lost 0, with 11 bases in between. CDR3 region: CASSEGQISGNTIYF. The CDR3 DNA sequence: TGCGCCAGCAGCGAAGGACAGATCTCTGGAAACACCATATATTTT.

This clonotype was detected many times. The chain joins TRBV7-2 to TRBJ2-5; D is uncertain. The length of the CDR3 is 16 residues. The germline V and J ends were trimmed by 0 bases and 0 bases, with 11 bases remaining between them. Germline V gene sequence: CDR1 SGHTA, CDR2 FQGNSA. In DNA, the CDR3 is TGTGCCAGCAGCTTAGCCCTCGGACGGAACCAAGAGACCCAGTACTTC. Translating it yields CASSLALGRNQETQYF.

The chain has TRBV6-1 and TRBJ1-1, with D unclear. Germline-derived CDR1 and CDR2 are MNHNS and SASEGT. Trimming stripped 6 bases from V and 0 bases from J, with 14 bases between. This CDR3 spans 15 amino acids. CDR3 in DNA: TGTGCCAGCAGCCCGCCGCTCAGGATGAACACTGAAGCTTTCTTT. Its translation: CASSPPLRMNTEAFF.

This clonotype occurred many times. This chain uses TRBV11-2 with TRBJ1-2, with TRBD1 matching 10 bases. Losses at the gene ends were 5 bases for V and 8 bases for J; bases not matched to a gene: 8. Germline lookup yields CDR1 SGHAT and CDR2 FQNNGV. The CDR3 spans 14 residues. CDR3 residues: CASSNTGTGVGYTF. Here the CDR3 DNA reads TGTGCCAGCAGCAACACCGGGACAGGGGTCGGCTACACCTTC.

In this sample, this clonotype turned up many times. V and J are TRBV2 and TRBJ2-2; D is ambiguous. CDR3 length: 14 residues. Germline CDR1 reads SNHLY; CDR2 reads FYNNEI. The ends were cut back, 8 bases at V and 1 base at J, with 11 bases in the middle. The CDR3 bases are TGTGCCAGCCTGTGGACCCAGAACACCGGGGAGCTGTTTTTT. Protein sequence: CASLWTQNTGELFF.

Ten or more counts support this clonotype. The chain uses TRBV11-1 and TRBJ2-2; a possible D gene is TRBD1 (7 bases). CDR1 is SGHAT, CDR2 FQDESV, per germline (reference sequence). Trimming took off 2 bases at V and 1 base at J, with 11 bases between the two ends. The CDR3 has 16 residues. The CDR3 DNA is TGTGCCAGCAGCTTAATTCAGGGGGGGAACACCGGGGAGCTGTTTTTT. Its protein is CASSLIQGGNTGELFF.

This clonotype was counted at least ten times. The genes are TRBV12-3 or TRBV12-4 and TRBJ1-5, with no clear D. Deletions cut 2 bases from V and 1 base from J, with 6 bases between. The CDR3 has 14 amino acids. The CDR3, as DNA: TGTGCCAGCAGTTTATACGGCAGCAATCAGCCCCAGCATTTT. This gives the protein CASSLYGSNQPQHF.

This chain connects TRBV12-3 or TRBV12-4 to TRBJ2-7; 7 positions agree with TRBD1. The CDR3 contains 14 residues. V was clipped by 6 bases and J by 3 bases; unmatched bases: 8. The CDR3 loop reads CASRRQGRGYEQYF. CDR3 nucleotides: TGTGCCAGCAGGCGACAGGGCCGAGGCTACGAGCAGTACTTC.

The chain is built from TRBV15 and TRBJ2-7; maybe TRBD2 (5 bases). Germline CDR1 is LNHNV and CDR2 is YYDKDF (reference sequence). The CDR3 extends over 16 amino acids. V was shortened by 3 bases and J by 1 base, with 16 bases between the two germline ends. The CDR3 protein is CATSSDLRERSYEQYF. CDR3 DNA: TGTGCCACCAGCAGTGACTTGAGGGAACGGTCCTACGAGCAGTACTTC.

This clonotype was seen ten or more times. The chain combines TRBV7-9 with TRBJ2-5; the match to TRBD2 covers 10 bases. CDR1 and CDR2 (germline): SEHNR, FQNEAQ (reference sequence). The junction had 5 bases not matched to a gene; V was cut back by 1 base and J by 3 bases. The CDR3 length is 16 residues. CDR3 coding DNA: TGTGCCAGCAGCTTAGGGGGACTAGCGAGGGAAGAGACCCAGTACTTC. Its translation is CASSLGGLAREETQYF.

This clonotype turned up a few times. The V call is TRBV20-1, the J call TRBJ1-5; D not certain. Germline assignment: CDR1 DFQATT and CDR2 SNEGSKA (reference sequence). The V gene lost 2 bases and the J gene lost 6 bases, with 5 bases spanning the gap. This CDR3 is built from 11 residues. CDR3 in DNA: TGCAGTGCTAGAACTGGTCAGCCCCAGCATTTT. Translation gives CSARTGQPQHF.

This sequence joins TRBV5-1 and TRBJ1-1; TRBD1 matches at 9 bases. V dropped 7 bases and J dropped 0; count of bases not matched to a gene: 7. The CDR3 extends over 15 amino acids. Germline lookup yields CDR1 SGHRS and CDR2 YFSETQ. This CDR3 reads CASGWGTGMNTEAFF. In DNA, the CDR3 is TGCGCCAGCGGATGGGGGACAGGGATGAACACTGAAGCTTTCTTT. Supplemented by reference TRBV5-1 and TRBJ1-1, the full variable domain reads KAGVTQTPRYLIKTRGQQVTLSCSPISGHRSVSWYQQTPGQGLQFLFEYFSETQRNKGNFPGRFSGRQFSNSRSEMNVSTLELGDSALYLCASGWGTGMNTEAFFGQGTRLTVV.

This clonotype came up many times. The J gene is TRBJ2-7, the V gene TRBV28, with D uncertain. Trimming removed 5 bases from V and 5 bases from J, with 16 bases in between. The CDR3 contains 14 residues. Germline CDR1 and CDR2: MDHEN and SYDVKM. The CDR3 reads CASSGPWGTDEQYF. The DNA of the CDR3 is TGTGCCAGCAGTGGCCCTTGGGGAACCGACGAGCAGTACTTC.

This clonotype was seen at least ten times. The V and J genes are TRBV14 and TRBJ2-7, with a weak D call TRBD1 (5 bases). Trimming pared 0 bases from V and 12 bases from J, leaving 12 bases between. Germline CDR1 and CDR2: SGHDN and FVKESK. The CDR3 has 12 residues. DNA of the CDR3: TGTGCCAGCAGCCAAGACGACAGCATCAGGTACTTC. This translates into CASSQDDSIRYF.

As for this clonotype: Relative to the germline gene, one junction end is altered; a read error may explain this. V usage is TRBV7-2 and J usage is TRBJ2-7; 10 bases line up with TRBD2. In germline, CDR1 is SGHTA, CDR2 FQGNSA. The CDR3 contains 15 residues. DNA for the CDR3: TGTGCCAGCTGTGGGGCTAGCGGGAGCGGCTACGAGCGGTACTTC. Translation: CASCGASGSGYERYF.

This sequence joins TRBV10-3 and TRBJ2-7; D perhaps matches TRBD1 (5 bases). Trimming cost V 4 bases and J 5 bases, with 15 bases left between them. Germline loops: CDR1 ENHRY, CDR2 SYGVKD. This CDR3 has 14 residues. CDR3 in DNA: TGTGCCATCAGTGGGGGCGGAGAGGATGACGAGCAGTACTTC. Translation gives CAISGGGEDDEQYF.

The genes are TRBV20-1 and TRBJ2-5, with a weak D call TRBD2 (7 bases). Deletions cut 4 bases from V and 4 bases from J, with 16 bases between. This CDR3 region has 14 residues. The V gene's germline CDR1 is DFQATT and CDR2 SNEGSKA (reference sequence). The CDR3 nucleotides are TGCAGTGCTATCCGCGGGGGCGGGGGAGAGACCCAGTACTTC. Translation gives CSAIRGGGGETQYF.

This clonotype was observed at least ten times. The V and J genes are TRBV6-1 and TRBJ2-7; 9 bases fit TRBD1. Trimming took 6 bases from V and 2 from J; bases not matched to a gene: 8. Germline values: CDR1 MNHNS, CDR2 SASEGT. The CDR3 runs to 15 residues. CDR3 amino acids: CASRTGQGSPYEQYF. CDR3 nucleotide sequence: TGTGCCAGCAGAACGGGACAGGGTAGTCCCTACGAGCAGTACTTC.

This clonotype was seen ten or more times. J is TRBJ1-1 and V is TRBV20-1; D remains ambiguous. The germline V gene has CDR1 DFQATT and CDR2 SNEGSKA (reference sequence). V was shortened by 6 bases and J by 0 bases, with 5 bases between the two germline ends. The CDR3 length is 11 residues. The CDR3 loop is CSASVNTEAFF. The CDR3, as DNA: TGCAGTGCGAGTGTGAACACTGAAGCTTTCTTT.

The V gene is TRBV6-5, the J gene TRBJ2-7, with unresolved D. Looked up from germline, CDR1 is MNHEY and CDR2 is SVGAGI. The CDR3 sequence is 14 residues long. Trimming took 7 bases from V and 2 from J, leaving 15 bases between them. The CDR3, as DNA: TGTGCCAGCATTACCGGGCCCTCAACCTACGAGCAGTACTTC. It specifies CASITGPSTYEQYF.

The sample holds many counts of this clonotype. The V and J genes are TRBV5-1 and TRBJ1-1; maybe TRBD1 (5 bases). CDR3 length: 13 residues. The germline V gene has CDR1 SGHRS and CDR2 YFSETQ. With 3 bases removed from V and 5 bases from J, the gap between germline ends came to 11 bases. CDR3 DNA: TGCGCCAGCAGCTCCGACAGTTTTACTGAAGCTTTCTTT. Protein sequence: CASSSDSFTEAFF.

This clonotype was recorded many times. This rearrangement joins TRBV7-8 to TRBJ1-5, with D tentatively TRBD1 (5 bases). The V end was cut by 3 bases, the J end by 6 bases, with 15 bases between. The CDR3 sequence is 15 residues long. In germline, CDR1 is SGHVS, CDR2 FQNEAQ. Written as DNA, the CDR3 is TGTGCCAGCAGCTTGTCAGGGATCCCAGGTCAGCCCCAGCATTTT. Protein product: CASSLSGIPGQPQHF.

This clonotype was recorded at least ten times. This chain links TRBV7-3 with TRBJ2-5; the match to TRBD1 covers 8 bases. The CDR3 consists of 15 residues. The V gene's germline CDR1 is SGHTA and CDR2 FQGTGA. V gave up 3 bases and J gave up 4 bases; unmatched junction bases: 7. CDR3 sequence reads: CASSFGQGKGETQYF. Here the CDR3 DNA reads TGTGCCAGCAGCTTCGGACAGGGTAAAGGAGAGACCCAGTACTTC.

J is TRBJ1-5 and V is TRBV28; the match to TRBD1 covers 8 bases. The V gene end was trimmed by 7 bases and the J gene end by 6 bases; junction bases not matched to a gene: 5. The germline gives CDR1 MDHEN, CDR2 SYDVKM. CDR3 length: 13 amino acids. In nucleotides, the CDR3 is TGTGCCAGCACGGCAGGGGGCTTTCAGCCCCAGCATTTT. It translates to CASTAGGFQPQHF. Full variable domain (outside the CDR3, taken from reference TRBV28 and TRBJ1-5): DVKVTQSSRYLVKRTGEKVFLECVQDMDHENMFWYRQDPGLGLRLIYFSYDVKMKEKGDIPEGYSVSREKKERFSLILESASTNQTSMYLCASTAGGFQPQHFGDGTRLSIL.

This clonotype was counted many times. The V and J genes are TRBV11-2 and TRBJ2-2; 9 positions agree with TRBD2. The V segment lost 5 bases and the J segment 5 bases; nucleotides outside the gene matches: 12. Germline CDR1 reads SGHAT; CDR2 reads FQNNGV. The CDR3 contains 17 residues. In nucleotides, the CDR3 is TGTGCCAGCAGCCCCCGTGGGGCGGGGGGGCGGACCGGGGAGCTGTTTTTT. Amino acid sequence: CASSPRGAGGRTGELFF.